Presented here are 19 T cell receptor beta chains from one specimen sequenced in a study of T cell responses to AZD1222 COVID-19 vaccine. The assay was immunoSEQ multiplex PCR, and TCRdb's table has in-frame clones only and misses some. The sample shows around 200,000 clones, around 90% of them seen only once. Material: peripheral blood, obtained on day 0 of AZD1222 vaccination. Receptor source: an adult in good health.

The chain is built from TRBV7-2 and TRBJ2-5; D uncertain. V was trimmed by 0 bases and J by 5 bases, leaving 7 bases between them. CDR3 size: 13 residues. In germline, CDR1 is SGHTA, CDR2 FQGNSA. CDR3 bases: TGTGCCAGCAGCTTAGCGTGGGCGGAGACCCAGTACTTC. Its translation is CASSLAWAETQYF.

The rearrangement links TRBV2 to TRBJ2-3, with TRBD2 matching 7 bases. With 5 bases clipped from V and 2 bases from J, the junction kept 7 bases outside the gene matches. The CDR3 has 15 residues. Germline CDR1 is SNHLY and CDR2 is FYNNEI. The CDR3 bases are TGTGCCAGCAGTTACGGGGGGACTTTCACAGATACGCAGTATTTT. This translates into CASSYGGTFTDTQYF.

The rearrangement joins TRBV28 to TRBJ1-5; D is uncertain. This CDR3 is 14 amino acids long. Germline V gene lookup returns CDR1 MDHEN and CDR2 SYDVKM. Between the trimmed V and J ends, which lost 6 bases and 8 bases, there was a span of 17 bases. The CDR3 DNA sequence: TGTGCCAGCAGGGGAAACAGCTATCATAAGCCCCAGCATTTT. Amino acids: CASRGNSYHKPQHF.

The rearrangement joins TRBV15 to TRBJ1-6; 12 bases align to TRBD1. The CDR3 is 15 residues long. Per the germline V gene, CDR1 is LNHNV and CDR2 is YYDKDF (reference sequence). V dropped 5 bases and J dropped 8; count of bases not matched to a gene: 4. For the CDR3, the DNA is TGTGCCACCAGCCGGGACAGGGGGCTTGATTCACCCCTCCACTTT. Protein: CATSRDRGLDSPLHF.

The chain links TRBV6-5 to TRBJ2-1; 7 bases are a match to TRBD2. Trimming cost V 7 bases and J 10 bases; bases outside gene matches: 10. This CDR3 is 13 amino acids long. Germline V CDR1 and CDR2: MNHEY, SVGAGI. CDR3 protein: CASNPREWGEQFF. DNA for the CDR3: TGTGCCAGCAACCCGCGGGAGTGGGGGGAGCAGTTCTTC.

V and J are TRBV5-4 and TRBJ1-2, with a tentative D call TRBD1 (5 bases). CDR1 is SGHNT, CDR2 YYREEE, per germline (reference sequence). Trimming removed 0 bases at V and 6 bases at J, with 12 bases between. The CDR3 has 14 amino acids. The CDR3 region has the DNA TGTGCCAGCAGCTTGGTCGACAGTCGCGATGGCTACACCTTC. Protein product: CASSLVDSRDGYTF. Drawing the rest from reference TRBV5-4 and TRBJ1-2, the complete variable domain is ETGVTQSPTHLIKTRGQQVTLRCSSQSGHNTVSWYQQALGQGPQFIFQYYREEENGRGNFPPRFSGLQFPNYSSELNVNALELDDSALYLCASSLVDSRDGYTFGSGTRLTVV.

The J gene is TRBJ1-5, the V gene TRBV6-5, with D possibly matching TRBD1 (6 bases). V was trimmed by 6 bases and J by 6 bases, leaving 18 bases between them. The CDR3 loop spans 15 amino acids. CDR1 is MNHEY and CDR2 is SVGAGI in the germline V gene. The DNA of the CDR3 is TGTGCCAGCAGCGCGGGCAGGGGACAAGGTCAGCCCCAGCATTTT. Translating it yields CASSAGRGQGQPQHF.

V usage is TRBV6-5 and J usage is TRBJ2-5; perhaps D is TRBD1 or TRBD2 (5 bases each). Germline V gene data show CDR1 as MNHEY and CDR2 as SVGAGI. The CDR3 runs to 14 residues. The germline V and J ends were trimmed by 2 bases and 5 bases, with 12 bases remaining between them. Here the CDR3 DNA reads TGTGCCAGCAGTTACGGGGACGCCGGGGAGACCCAGTACTTC. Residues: CASSYGDAGETQYF.

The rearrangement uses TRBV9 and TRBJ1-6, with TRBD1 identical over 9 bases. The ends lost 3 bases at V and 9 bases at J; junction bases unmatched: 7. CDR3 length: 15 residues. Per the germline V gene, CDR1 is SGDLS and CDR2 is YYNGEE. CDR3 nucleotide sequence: TGTGCCAGCAGCGCACAGGGGGCGAGTGCTTCACCCCTCCACTTT. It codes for CASSAQGASASPLHF.

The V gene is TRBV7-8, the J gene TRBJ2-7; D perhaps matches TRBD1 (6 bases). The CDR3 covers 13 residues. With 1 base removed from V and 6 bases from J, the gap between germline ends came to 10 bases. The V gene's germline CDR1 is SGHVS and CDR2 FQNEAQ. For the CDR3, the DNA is TGTGCCAGCAGCTTAGACAGGGTGAGCGAGCAGTACTTC. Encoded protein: CASSLDRVSEQYF.

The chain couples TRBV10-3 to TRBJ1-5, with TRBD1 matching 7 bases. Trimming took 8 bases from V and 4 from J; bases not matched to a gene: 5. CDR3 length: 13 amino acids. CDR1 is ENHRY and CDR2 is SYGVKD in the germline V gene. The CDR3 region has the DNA TGTGCCATCGGGACAGAGGAAAATCAGCCCCAGCATTTT. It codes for CAIGTEENQPQHF.

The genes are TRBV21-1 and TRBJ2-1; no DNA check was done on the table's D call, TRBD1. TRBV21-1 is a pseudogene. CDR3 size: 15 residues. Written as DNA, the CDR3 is TGTGCCAGCACCTTAGACAGGGCGGGCTACAATGAGCAGTTCTTC. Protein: CASTLDRAGYNEQFF.

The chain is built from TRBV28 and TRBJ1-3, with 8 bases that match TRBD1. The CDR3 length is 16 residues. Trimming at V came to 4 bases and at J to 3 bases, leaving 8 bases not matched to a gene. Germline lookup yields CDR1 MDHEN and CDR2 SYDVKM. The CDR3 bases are TGTGCCAGCAGTTGGGGACAGGCGCCTCTTGGAAACACCATATATTTT. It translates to CASSWGQAPLGNTIYF.

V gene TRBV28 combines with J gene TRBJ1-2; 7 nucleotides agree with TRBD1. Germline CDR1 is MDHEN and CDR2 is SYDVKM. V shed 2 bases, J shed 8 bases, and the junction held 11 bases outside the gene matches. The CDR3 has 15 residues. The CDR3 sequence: CASSLTLQGRGGYTF. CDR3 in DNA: TGTGCCAGCAGTTTAACCCTACAGGGGAGGGGAGGCTACACCTTC.

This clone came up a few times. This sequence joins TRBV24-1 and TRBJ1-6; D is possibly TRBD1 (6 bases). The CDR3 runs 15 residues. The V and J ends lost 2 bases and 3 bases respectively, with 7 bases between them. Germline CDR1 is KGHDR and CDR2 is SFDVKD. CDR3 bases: TGTGCCACCAGTGATTCAGGGGTCTATAATTCACCCCTCCACTTT. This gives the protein CATSDSGVYNSPLHF.

The CDR3 sequence is CASSQDKYNEQFF. Written as DNA, the CDR3 is TGTGCCAGCAGCCAAGATAAGTACAATGAGCAGTTCTTC. V is TRBV3-1 (or the pseudogene TRBV3-2) and J is TRBJ2-1, with unresolved D. Germline loops: CDR1 LGHDT, CDR2 YNNKEL (reference sequence). V lost 0 bases and J 4 bases, leaving 4 bases between the germline ends. CDR3 length: 13 residues.

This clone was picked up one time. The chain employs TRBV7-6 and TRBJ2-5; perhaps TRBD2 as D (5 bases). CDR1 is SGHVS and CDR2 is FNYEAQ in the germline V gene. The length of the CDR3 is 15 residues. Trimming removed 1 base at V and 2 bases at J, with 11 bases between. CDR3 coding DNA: TGTGCCAGCAGCTTAGATGAGGGTCTTCAAGAGACCCAGTACTTC. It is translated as CASSLDEGLQETQYF.

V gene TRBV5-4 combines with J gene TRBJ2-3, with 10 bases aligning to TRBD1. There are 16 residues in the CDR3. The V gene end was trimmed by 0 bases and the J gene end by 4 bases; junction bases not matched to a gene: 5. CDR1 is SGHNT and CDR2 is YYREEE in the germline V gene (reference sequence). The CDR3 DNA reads TGTGCCAGCAGCTTGGCCGGGACAGGGGCCGCAGATACGCAGTATTTT. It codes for CASSLAGTGAADTQYF.

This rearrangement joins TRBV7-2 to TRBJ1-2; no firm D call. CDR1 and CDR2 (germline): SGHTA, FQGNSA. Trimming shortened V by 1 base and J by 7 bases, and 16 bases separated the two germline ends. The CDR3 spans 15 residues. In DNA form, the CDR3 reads TGTGCCAGCAGCTTAGGGGTCGCGATAACGCGTGGCTACACCTTC. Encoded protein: CASSLGVAITRGYTF.